This T cell receptor beta chain came from a study of blood T cell repertoires in COVID-19. As for the study in general: COVID-19 samples collected from the United States, Italy and Spain covered acute and convalescent phases. T cells, B-cell-depleted T cells, or PBMCs provided the cDNA or gDNA that served as material.

Per the germline V gene, CDR1 is LNHDA and CDR2 is SQIVND (reference sequence). CDR3 length: 15 amino acids. V lost 2 bases and J 4 bases, leaving 14 bases between the germline ends. Under the authors' procedure: The assay estimated nucleated cells by amplifying reference gene primers. TCRdb's table, derived via immunoSEQ multiplex PCR, lists solely in-frame clones and lacks some. V, J and clone size are those of that table, while D and trimming were read from the DNA. The sample contains about 330,000 clones, 86% of which appear only once. The genes are TRBV19 and TRBJ1-1; no firm D call. This TCR was recovered from a woman in her forties or fifties with acute or convalescent COVID-19. The sequenced material came from peripheral blood. In DNA, the CDR3 is TGTGCCAGTAGTATACTTCGAGAGGGCGGCACTGAAGCTTTCTTT. Protein: CASSILREGGTEAFF. The full variable domain, in which reference TRBV19 and TRBJ1-1 provide the parts outside the CDR3, is DGGITQSPKYLFRKEGQNVTLSCEQNLNHDAMYWYRQDPGQGLRLIYYSQIVNDFQKGDIAEGYSVSREKKESFPLTVTSAQKNPTAFYLCASSILREGGTEAFFGQGTRLTVV.